This entry lists 26 T cell receptor beta chains sequenced from one sample in a study of blood T cells in healthy people across ages. Primed by a sample-barcoded 5' primer and a J-beta primer mix, a second PCR proceeded for 7 to 11 cycles. TCRdb reprocessed the 5' RACE reads via MiXCR and lists one record per CDR3 protein. The table includes 550,000 to 800,000 distinct CDR3 sequences, roughly 32% detected once. The sequenced material came from blood. The receptor source for this set is a woman aged 80 or older in good health.

There are many counts of this clonotype. The chain's CDR3 is CASSFIGGSTDTQYF. The DNA for the CDR3 is TGTGCCAGCAGCTTTATCGGGGGGAGCACAGATACGCAGTATTTT. The chain carries TRBV11-2 and TRBJ2-3; 7 nucleotides align to TRBD2. V dropped 3 bases and J dropped 0; count of bases not matched to a gene: 3. In germline, CDR1 is SGHAT, CDR2 FQNNGV. The CDR3 runs 15 residues.

V is TRBV5-8 and J is TRBJ1-4; D gene unclear. The V and J ends lost 3 bases and 8 bases respectively, with 11 bases between them. The CDR3 length is 13 residues. CDR1 SGHTS and CDR2 YDEGEE come from the germline V gene. In DNA form, the CDR3 reads TGTGCCAGCAGCTCCCGAATCGGCGAAAAACTGTTTTTT. Translation gives CASSSRIGEKLFF.

The table lists this clonotype with many counts. The chain employs TRBV5-1 and TRBJ2-3; 8 positions match TRBD1. The CDR3 length is 17 residues. V lost 5 bases, J lost 0 bases, and 11 bases stayed unmatched. Germline V CDR1 and CDR2: SGHRS, YFSETQ. The CDR3 region is CASSRGQGRSSTDTQYF. In DNA form, the CDR3 reads TGCGCCAGCAGTCGCGGACAGGGTCGTTCTAGCACAGATACGCAGTATTTT.

Many counts were recorded for this clonotype. In DNA form, the CDR3 reads TGTGCCAGCAGTGGACAGGGGCTCTGGAACACCTTC. Residues: CASSGQGLWNTF. The rearrangement uses TRBV6-1 and TRBJ1-2; the match to TRBD1 covers 8 bases. The ends lost 4 bases at V and 12 bases at J; junction bases unmatched: 7. Per germline, CDR1 MNHNS and CDR2 SASEGT. There are 12 residues in the CDR3.

The count of this clonotype is one. The rearrangement joins TRBV12-3 or TRBV12-4 to TRBJ1-6, with 9 positions matching TRBD1. The J segment lost 6 bases and the V segment lost 3 bases, leaving 6 bases of the junction unmatched. The CDR3 has 16 amino acids. The chain's CDR3 is CASSLRTGVLNSPLHF. The DNA of the CDR3 is TGTGCCAGCAGTTTGAGGACAGGGGTCCTTAATTCACCCCTCCACTTT.

For this clonotype: A junction boundary mismatches the germline segment, possibly from a read error. V is TRBV4-2 and J is TRBJ1-4; 7 nucleotides align to TRBD1. This CDR3 has 18 amino acids. The V gene's germline CDR1 is LGHNA and CDR2 YNFKEQ. The CDR3 loop reads CASSQDIQGEATNEKPFF. The CDR3 DNA follows: TGTGCCAGCAGCCAAGATATTCAGGGGGAAGCAACTAATGAAAAACCGTTTTTT.

This clonotype was observed at least ten times. The rearrangement links TRBV10-2 to TRBJ2-7, with 7 bases matching TRBD1. V dropped 8 bases and J dropped 6; count of bases not matched to a gene: 13. Germline V gene data show CDR1 as WSHSY and CDR2 as SAAADI. There are 14 residues in the CDR3. CDR3 in amino acids: CASGRDSRLTEQYF. The CDR3 DNA sequence: TGCGCCAGCGGCCGGGACAGCCGACTTACCGAGCAGTACTTC.

This clonotype was recorded many times. V and J are TRBV6-4 and TRBJ2-2; 13 bases fit TRBD2. The CDR3 covers 16 residues. Per the germline V gene, CDR1 is MRHNA and CDR2 is SNTAGT. V shed 6 bases and J 3 bases; nucleotides not matched to a gene: 4. DNA of the CDR3: TGTGCCAGCAGCCGACTAGCGGGGGGCCACACCGGGGAGCTGTTTTTT. Translated: CASSRLAGGHTGELFF.

This clonotype occurred many times. The V and J genes are TRBV12-3 or TRBV12-4 and TRBJ2-1, with D perhaps TRBD2 (5 bases). Trimming shortened V by 2 bases and J by 8 bases, and 10 bases separated the two germline ends. The length of the CDR3 is 13 residues. CDR3 protein: CASSLRAGDEQFF. CDR3 nucleotides: TGTGCCAGCAGTTTACGTGCGGGTGATGAGCAGTTCTTC.

In its sample, this clonotype was seen a few times. The chain carries TRBV2 and TRBJ1-5; D might be TRBD1 (6 bases). Germline V lookup: CDR1 SNHLY, CDR2 FYNNEI. V was clipped by 4 bases and J by 0 bases, with 16 bases between them. CDR3 size: 17 residues. The CDR3 sequence: CASSGLTGWNSNQPQHF. The CDR3 DNA reads as TGTGCCAGCAGTGGATTAACAGGGTGGAATAGCAATCAGCCCCAGCATTTT. The whole variable domain, remainder taken from reference TRBV2 and TRBJ1-5, is EPEVTQTPSHQVTQMGQEVILRCVPISNHLYFYWYRQILGQKVEFLVSFYNNEISEKSEIFDDQFSVERPDGSNFTLKIRSTKLEDSAMYFCASSGLTGWNSNQPQHFGDGTRLSIL.

This clonotype occurred a few times. This chain links TRBV28 with TRBJ1-2; no clear D gene. CDR1 is MDHEN and CDR2 is SYDVKM in the germline V gene. The CDR3 covers 14 residues. V lost 6 bases and J lost 3, with 14 bases in between. The CDR3 spells CASRNQVLHYGYTF. CDR3 sequence (DNA): TGTGCCAGCAGGAATCAGGTTTTACACTATGGCTACACCTTC.

Ten or more counts support this clonotype. The rearrangement joins TRBV7-2 to TRBJ1-2; D gene unclear. V lost 2 bases and J 4 bases, leaving 11 bases between the germline ends. This CDR3 contains 14 residues. CDR1 is SGHTA, CDR2 FQGNSA, per germline. CDR3 sequence: CASSLRETSYGYTF. CDR3 nucleotide sequence: TGTGCCAGCAGCTTACGGGAGACGAGCTATGGCTACACCTTC.

The rearrangement joins TRBV6-5 to TRBJ1-5, with D unresolved. V was trimmed by 8 bases and J by 2 bases, leaving 10 bases between them. The V gene's germline CDR1 is MNHEY and CDR2 SVGAGI. The CDR3 extends over 13 amino acids. The CDR3 DNA is TGTGCCAGCCAGTCGCGGGGCAATCAGCCCCAGCATTTT. Residues: CASQSRGNQPQHF.

This clonotype was counted many times. CDR3 bases: TGTGCCAGCAGCCCCATAAGACAGTCGAGTACAGATACGCAGTATTTT. Translated: CASSPIRQSSTDTQYF. The chain recombines TRBV3-1 with TRBJ2-3; a possible D gene is TRBD1 (5 bases). CDR3 length: 16 amino acids. Germline V gene data show CDR1 as LGHDT and CDR2 as YNNKEL (reference sequence). V lost 4 bases and J lost 3, with 17 bases in between.

In its sample, this clonotype was seen many times. V and J are TRBV7-2 and TRBJ2-7; TRBD1 agrees at 10 bases. With 5 bases clipped from V and 3 bases from J, the junction kept 7 bases outside the gene matches. Germline V gene sequence: CDR1 SGHTA, CDR2 FQGNSA. The CDR3 spans 15 residues. The CDR3, as DNA: TGTGCCAGCAGCCAATGGGGACAGGGGATCTACGAGCAGTACTTC. Amino acids: CASSQWGQGIYEQYF.

J is TRBJ2-2 and V is TRBV2; the D gene is possibly TRBD2 (6 bases). Trimming stripped 8 bases from V and 6 bases from J, with 16 bases between. The CDR3 spans 14 residues. The germline V gene encodes CDR1 SNHLY and CDR2 FYNNEI. The CDR3 sequence is CASRLVGSSGELFF. For the CDR3, the DNA is TGTGCCAGCCGACTAGTGGGTTCTTCCGGGGAGCTGTTTTTT.

The chain uses TRBV4-2 and TRBJ2-3; 13 nucleotides align to TRBD2. Germline values: CDR1 LGHNA, CDR2 YNFKEQ. The CDR3 extends over 16 amino acids. Losses at the gene ends were 0 bases for V and 3 bases for J; bases not matched to a gene: 0. CDR3: CASSQEGLAGTDTQYF. CDR3 coding DNA: TGTGCCAGCAGCCAAGAGGGACTAGCGGGAACAGATACGCAGTATTTT.

At least ten counts were recorded for this clonotype. V is TRBV6-1 and J is TRBJ1-2; 9 bases fit TRBD1. The CDR3 consists of 14 residues. V shed 4 bases and J 6 bases; nucleotides not matched to a gene: 6. The germline V gene has CDR1 MNHNS and CDR2 SASEGT. The CDR3 coding sequence is TGTGCCAGCAGTGGAGGGAGACAGGGGGATGGCTACACCTTC. This encodes CASSGGRQGDGYTF.

This clonotype was recorded at least ten times. The chain carries TRBV7-2 and TRBJ2-3; possibly TRBD2 for D (6 bases). V lost 1 base and J lost 14, with 19 bases in between. CDR3 length: 14 amino acids. Germline V gene lookup returns CDR1 SGHTA and CDR2 FQGNSA. The CDR3 DNA reads as TGTGCCAGCAGCTTAGTCGGCGGGGAGTTCTCGCGGTATTTT. It encodes CASSLVGGEFSRYF. Supplemented by reference TRBV7-2 and TRBJ2-3, the full variable domain reads GAGVSQSPSNKVTEKGKDVELRCDPISGHTALYWYRQSLGQGLEFLIYFQGNSAPDKSGLPSDRFSAERTGGSVSTLTIQRTQQEDSAVYLCASSLVGGEFSRYFGPGTRLTVL.

This clonotype was detected many times. This rearrangement joins TRBV7-2 to TRBJ2-3; either TRBD1 or TRBD2 may supply D (6 bases each). The CDR3 has 16 amino acids. Germline CDR1 is SGHTA and CDR2 is FQGNSA. With 3 bases removed from V and 4 bases from J, the gap between germline ends came to 17 bases. The DNA for the CDR3 is TGTGCCAGCAGCTTGAAGGGGGGCCGCTTTTCAGATACGCAGTATTTT. Translated, it gives CASSLKGGRFSDTQYF.

This clonotype was detected many times. The chain links TRBV12-3 or TRBV12-4 to TRBJ2-3, with TRBD1 as a possible D gene (6 bases). V shed 5 bases and J shed 2 bases, with 17 bases lying between them. The CDR3 totals 16 residues. The CDR3 here is CASSLGETGYTDTQYF. The CDR3 bases are TGTGCCAGCAGTCTTGGAGAGACAGGTTACACAGATACGCAGTATTTT.

This clonotype appeared a few times. The chain combines TRBV5-4 with TRBJ1-1; D not certain. Germline CDR1 and CDR2: SGHNT and YYREEE (reference sequence). Deletions cut 0 bases from V and 1 base from J, with 10 bases between. The length of the CDR3 is 15 residues. CDR3 amino acids: CASSLDRIANTEAFF. The CDR3 DNA follows: TGTGCCAGCAGCTTGGATAGGATAGCGAACACTGAAGCTTTCTTT.

This clonotype was counted ten times or more. V and J are TRBV6-5 and TRBJ2-7; 13 nucleotides agree with TRBD2. This CDR3 contains 16 residues. Trimming cost V 0 bases and J 5 bases; bases outside gene matches: 4. Germline V lookup: CDR1 MNHEY, CDR2 SVGAGI. Here the CDR3 DNA reads TGTGCCAGCAGTTACTCGTCACTAGCGGGGGGGAACGAGCAGTACTTC. It yields the protein CASSYSSLAGGNEQYF.

Remarks on this clonotype: A much more abundant neighbour one base away suggests this may be a read error. The chain is built from TRBV12-3 or TRBV12-4 and TRBJ2-1; TRBD1 might be the D (5 bases). This CDR3 comprises 15 residues. With 6 bases removed from V and 10 bases from J, the gap between germline ends came to 22 bases. The chain's CDR3 is CASSRQSQSSYEQFF. CDR3 coding DNA: TGTGCCAGCAGCCGACAGTCCCAGAGCTCCTACGAGCAGTTCTTC.

Note on this clonotype: An end of the junction differs from the germline gene, which may be a read error. V gene TRBV7-9 combines with J gene TRBJ2-1, with D tentatively TRBD2 (7 bases). The CDR3 has 17 amino acids. Germline lookup yields CDR1 SEHNR and CDR2 FQNEAQ (reference sequence). CDR3: CACSTTLVGGRYNEQFF. In nucleotides, the CDR3 is TGTGCCTGCAGCACAACTTTGGTGGGGGGGCGATACAATGAGCAGTTCTTC. Full variable domain (remainder filled in from reference TRBV7-9 and TRBJ2-1): DTGVSQNPRHKITKRGQNVTFRCDPISEHNRLYWYRQTLGQGPEFLTYFQNEAQLEKSRLLSDRFSAERPKGSFSTLEIQRTEQGDSAMYLCACSTTLVGGRYNEQFFGPGTRLTVL.

This clonotype has a handful of counts. CDR3 sequence: CASSQEGGRHRSYEQYF. CDR3 DNA: TGTGCCAGCAGCCAGGAAGGAGGCCGTCACCGCTCCTACGAGCAGTACTTC. This rearrangement joins TRBV3-1 to TRBJ2-7, with D possibly TRBD2 on 5 matching bases. The V end lost 3 bases, the J end lost 0 bases, and 18 bases lay between the germline ends. Germline loops: CDR1 LGHDT, CDR2 YNNKEL (reference sequence). There are 17 residues in the CDR3.